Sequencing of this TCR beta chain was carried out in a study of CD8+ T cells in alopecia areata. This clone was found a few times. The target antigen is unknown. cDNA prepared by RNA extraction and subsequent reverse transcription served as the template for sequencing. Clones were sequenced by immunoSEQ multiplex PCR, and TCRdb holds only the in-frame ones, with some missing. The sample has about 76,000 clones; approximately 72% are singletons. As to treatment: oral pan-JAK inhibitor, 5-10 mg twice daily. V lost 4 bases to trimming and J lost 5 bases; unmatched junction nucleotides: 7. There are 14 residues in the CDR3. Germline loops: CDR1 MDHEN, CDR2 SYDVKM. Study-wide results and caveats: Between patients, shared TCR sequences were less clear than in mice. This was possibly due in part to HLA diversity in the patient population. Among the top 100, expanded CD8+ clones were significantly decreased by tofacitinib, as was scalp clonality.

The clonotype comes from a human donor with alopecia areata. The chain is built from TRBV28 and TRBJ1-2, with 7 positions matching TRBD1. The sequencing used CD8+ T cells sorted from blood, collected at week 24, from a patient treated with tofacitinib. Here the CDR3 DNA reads TGTGCCAGCAGTTACAGGGGATCCTCTTATGGCTACACCTTC. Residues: CASSYRGSSYGYTF.